This TCR beta chain is from a study of T cells after somatic rescue of genetic block. Per the germline V gene, CDR1 is SGHKS and CDR2 is YYEKEE (reference sequence). The germline V and J ends were trimmed by 1 base and 5 bases, with 13 bases remaining between them. The CDR3 consists of 15 residues. Sequencing used immunoSEQ multiplex PCR; TCRdb keeps in-frame clones, though not all of them. The sample contains some 14,000 clones, around 76% of which appear only once. In this sample, this clone turned up a few times. The sequence came from a boy aged 5 to 17. The chain recombines TRBV5-5 with TRBJ1-5; D is unclear. Sequenced sample: peripheral blood mononuclear cells (PBMCs). In DNA, the CDR3 is TGTGCCAGCAGCTTGACGGACGGCAATTATCAGCCCCAGCATTTT. Protein: CASSLTDGNYQPQHF.